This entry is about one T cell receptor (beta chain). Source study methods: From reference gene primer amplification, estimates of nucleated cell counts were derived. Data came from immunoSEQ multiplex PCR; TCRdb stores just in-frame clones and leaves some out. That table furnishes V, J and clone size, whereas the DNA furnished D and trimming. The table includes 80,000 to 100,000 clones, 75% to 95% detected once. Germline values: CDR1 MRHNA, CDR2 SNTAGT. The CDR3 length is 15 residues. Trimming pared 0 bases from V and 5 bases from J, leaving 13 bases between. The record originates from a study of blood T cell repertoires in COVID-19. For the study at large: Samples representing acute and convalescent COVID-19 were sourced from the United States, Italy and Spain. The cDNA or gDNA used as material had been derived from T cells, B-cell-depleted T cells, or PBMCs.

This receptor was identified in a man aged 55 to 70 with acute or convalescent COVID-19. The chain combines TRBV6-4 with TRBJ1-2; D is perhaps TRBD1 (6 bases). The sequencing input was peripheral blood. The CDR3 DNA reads TGTGCCAGCAGTGACTCTGGTCAGGGGTTATATGGCTACACCTTC. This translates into CASSDSGQGLYGYTF.